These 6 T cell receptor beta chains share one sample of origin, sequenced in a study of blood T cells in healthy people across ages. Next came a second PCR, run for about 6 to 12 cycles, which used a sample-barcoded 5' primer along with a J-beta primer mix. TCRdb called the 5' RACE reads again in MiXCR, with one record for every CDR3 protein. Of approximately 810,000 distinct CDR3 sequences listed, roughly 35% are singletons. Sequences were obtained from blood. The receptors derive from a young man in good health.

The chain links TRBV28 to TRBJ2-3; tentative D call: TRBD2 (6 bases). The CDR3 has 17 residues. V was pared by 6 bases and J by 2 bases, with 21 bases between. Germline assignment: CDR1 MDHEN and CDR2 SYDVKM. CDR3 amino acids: CASSPMWQGGPTDTQYF. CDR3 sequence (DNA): TGTGCCAGCAGCCCAATGTGGCAGGGAGGACCCACAGATACGCAGTATTTT.

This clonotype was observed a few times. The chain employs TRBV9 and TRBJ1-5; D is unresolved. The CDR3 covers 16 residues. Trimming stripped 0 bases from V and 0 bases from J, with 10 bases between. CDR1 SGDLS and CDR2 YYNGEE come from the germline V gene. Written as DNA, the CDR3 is TGTGCCAGCAGCGTAGCGGACGGGTATAGCAATCAGCCCCAGCATTTT. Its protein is CASSVADGYSNQPQHF.

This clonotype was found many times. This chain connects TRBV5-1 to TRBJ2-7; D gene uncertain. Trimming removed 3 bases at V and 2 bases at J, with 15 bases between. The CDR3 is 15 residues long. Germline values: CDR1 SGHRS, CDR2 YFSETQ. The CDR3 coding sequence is TGCGCCAGCAGCTGGGGTCTGACAAAGCCCTACGAGCAGTACTTC. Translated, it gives CASSWGLTKPYEQYF.

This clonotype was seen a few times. The CDR3 protein is CASSPMGNGNEQFF. The CDR3 DNA is TGTGCCAGCAGCCCTATGGGGAACGGTAATGAGCAGTTCTTC. This chain connects TRBV6-2 or TRBV6-3 to TRBJ2-1, with D hard to call. V lost 6 bases and J lost 7, with 16 bases in between. CDR1 MNHEY and CDR2 SVGEGT come from the germline V gene. This CDR3 spans 14 amino acids.

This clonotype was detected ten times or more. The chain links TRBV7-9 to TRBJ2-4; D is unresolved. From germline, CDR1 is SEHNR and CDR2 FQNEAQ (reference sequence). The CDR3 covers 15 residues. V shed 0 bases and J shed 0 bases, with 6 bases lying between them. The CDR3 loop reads CASSLAYGAKNIQYF. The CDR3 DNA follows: TGTGCCAGCAGCTTAGCGTACGGAGCCAAAAACATTCAGTACTTC.

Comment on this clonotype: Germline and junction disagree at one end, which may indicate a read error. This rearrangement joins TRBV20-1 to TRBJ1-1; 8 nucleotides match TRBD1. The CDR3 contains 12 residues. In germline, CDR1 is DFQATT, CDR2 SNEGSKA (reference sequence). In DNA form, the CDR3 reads TGCAGTGCTAGTCCAGGGGGCACTGGAGCTTTCTTT. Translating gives CSASPGGTGAFF.